This T cell receptor (beta chain) was identified in a study of CD8 T cells in ankylosing spondylitis. This CDR3 comprises 14 residues. CDR1 LGHDT and CDR2 YNNKEL come from the germline V gene (reference sequence). V shed 4 bases and J shed 4 bases, with 10 bases lying between them. Regarding the study as a whole: Relatively rare in peripheral blood, disease-linked clones were also CD8+.

The authors made TCR beta libraries by quantitative 5'-RACE with molecular barcodes. TCRdb ran MiXCR on the 5' RACE reads and lists one entry per CDR3 protein. The table has 100,000 to 150,000 distinct CDR3 sequences, over 6% seen once. This clonotype was recorded many times. What it binds is not known. The rearrangement links TRBV3-1 to TRBJ2-2; TRBD2 might be the D (5 bases). The TCR originated in a male donor with ankylosing spondylitis or in good health (not recorded which). The sample was blood, either unsorted or a sorted T cell fraction (not recorded which). The CDR3 sequence: CASSLTEGTGELFF. The CDR3 coding sequence is TGTGCCAGCAGCCTGACCGAGGGCACCGGGGAGCTGTTTTTT.